Each of the 11 T cell receptor beta chains below was sequenced from the same sample in a study of T cells in Graves' hyperthyroidism and ophthalmopathy. Researchers amplified the TCR beta CDR3 regions from RNA transcripts. The HTBI primer set drove a first-round RT-PCR of the TCR CDR3. From the multiplex PCR reads, TCRdb called clonotypes with MiXCR, one entry per CDR3 protein. The table shows some 350,000 distinct CDR3 sequences, with less than 20% occurring only once. Sample: blood. The receptors derive from a woman younger than 30 with Graves' hyperthyroidism that later progressed to Graves' ophthalmopathy.

This clonotype was found a few times. The chain joins TRBV6-1 to TRBJ2-5; TRBD2 agrees at 9 bases. Germline V CDR1 and CDR2: MNHNS, SASEGT. With 5 bases clipped from V and 5 bases from J, the junction kept 6 bases outside the gene matches. The CDR3 is 14 amino acids. Here the CDR3 DNA reads TGTGCCAGCAGTCCGGGCAGCGGGAGGGAGACCCAGTACTTC. Translated: CASSPGSGRETQYF.

At least ten counts were recorded for this clonotype. The gene calls are TRBV2 and TRBJ2-7; tentatively, D is TRBD2 (5 bases). The CDR3 runs 16 residues. The germline V gene encodes CDR1 SNHLY and CDR2 FYNNEI. Trimming removed 4 bases from V and 4 bases from J, with 20 bases in between. CDR3 sequence reads: CASSGESADVGYEQYF. The CDR3, as DNA: TGTGCCAGCAGTGGGGAGTCGGCGGACGTTGGGTACGAGCAGTACTTC.

This clonotype was recorded at least ten times. V usage is TRBV6-5 and J usage is TRBJ2-3; TRBD2 matches 7 bases. V shed 0 bases and J 0 bases; nucleotides not matched to a gene: 6. Germline-derived CDR1 and CDR2 are MNHEY and SVGAGI. The CDR3 has 17 amino acids. CDR3 nucleotides: TGTGCCAGCAGTTACTCTCTCGGGAGGACTAGCACAGATACGCAGTATTTT. The encoded protein is CASSYSLGRTSTDTQYF.

This clonotype appeared many times. The CDR3 sequence is CAISPGGSNYGYTF. CDR3 nucleotides: TGTGCCATCAGCCCGGGAGGCAGTAACTATGGCTACACCTTC. The V gene is TRBV10-3, the J gene TRBJ1-2; D unresolved. Deletions cut 6 bases from V and 1 base from J, with 12 bases between. The germline gives CDR1 ENHRY, CDR2 SYGVKD. The CDR3 is 14 residues long.

This sequence joins TRBV19 and TRBJ1-6; maybe TRBD1 (5 bases). The CDR3 is made up of 15 amino acids. From germline, CDR1 is LNHDA and CDR2 SQIVND (reference sequence). Between the trimmed V and J ends, which lost 7 bases and 8 bases, there was a span of 18 bases. The CDR3 spells CASTLRLGPDSPLHF. The CDR3 DNA reads as TGTGCCAGTACACTTCGGTTGGGGCCCGATTCACCCCTCCACTTT. The complete variable domain, with remaining parts taken from reference TRBV19 and TRBJ1-6, reads DGGITQSPKYLFRKEGQNVTLSCEQNLNHDAMYWYRQDPGQGLRLIYYSQIVNDFQKGDIAEGYSVSREKKESFPLTVTSAQKNPTAFYLCASTLRLGPDSPLHFGNGTRLTVT.

V gene TRBV3-1 combines with J gene TRBJ2-5; tentative D call: TRBD2 (6 bases). The length of the CDR3 is 18 residues. V was trimmed by 4 bases and J by 2 bases, leaving 23 bases between them. Germline loops: CDR1 LGHDT, CDR2 YNNKEL (reference sequence). CDR3 region: CASSPNPSWRVAQETQYF. The CDR3 region has the DNA TGTGCCAGCAGCCCCAACCCGTCCTGGAGGGTGGCACAAGAGACCCAGTACTTC.

Many counts were recorded for this clonotype. The chain is built from TRBV7-9 and TRBJ2-7, with D possibly matching TRBD1 (5 bases). The germline V gene encodes CDR1 SEHNR and CDR2 FQNEAQ (reference sequence). Trimming shortened V by 3 bases and J by 2 bases, and 8 bases separated the two germline ends. CDR3 length equals 13 residues. The DNA of the CDR3 is TGTGCCAGCAGCTTGACAGCAACCTACGAGCAGTACTTC. This encodes CASSLTATYEQYF.

The chain carries TRBV14 and TRBJ2-7, with 11 bases identical to TRBD1. The CDR3 spans 19 residues. The ends lost 1 base at V and 0 bases at J; junction bases unmatched: 11. The germline V gene has CDR1 SGHDN and CDR2 FVKESK. The CDR3 here is CASSQATGTGGIFSYEQYF. CDR3 DNA: TGTGCCAGCAGCCAAGCAACCGGGACAGGGGGGATTTTCTCCTACGAGCAGTACTTC.

This clonotype was recorded a few times. CDR3 nucleotide sequence: TGTGCCACCAACGGGGGCCTCTACAATGAGCAGTTCTTC. Translated, it gives CATNGGLYNEQFF. The V and J genes are TRBV7-8 and TRBJ2-1, with D perhaps TRBD1 or TRBD2 (6 bases each). Trimming removed 10 bases at V and 3 bases at J, with 13 bases between. This CDR3 is 13 amino acids long. The germline CDR1 and CDR2 sequences are SGHVS and FQNEAQ.

This clonotype was seen repeatedly, ten times or more. This chain joins TRBV2 and TRBJ1-1; D call uncertain. The CDR3 is 12 amino acids. Trimming took 8 bases from V and 0 from J, leaving 7 bases between them. CDR1 is SNHLY, CDR2 FYNNEI, per germline. CDR3 residues: CASLALNTEAFF. For the CDR3, the DNA is TGTGCCAGCCTAGCCCTGAACACTGAAGCTTTCTTT.

This rearrangement joins TRBV5-1 to TRBJ2-2; D unclear. The CDR3 is 14 amino acids. Germline V gene data show CDR1 as SGHRS and CDR2 as YFSETQ. Trimming removed 0 bases at V and 6 bases at J, with 9 bases between. The CDR3 nucleotides read TGCGCCAGCAGCTTGGCGACAAGTCCCGGGGAGCTGTTTTTT. Its translation: CASSLATSPGELFF.